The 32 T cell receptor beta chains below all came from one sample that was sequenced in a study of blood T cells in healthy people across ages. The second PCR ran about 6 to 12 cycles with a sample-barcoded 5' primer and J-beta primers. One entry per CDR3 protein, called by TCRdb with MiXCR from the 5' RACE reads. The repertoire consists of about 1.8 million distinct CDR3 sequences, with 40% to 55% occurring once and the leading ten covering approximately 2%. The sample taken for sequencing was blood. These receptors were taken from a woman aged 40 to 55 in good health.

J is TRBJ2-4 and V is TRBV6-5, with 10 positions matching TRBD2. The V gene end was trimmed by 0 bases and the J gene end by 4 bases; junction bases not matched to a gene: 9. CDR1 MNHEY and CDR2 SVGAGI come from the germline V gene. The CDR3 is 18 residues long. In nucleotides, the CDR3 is TGTGCCAGCAGTTACTCGGGTCGGACTAGCGGCGGAAAAAACATTCAGTACTTC. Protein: CASSYSGRTSGGKNIQYF.

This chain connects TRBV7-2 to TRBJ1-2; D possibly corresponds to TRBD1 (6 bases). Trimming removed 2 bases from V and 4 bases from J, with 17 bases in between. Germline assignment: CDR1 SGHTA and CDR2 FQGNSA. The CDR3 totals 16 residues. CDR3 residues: CASSLLRWGDTYGYTF. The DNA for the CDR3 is TGTGCCAGCAGCTTATTGAGGTGGGGGGACACCTATGGCTACACCTTC.

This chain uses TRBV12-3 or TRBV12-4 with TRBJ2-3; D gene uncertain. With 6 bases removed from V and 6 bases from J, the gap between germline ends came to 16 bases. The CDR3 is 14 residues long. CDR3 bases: TGTGCCAGCAGCCTAATACTGGGGTGGGATACGCAGTATTTT. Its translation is CASSLILGWDTQYF.

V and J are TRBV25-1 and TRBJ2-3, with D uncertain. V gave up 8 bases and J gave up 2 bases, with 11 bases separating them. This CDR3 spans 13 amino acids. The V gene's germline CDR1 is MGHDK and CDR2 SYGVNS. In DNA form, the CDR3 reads TGTGCCAGCGTGCCAGGTTACACAGATACGCAGTATTTT. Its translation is CASVPGYTDTQYF.

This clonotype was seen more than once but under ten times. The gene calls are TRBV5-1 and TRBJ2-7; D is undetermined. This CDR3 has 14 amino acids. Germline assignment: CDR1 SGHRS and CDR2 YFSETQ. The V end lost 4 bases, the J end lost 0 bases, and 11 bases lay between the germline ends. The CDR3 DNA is TGCGCCAGCAGCCGTCCAGGAATCTCCTACGAGCAGTACTTC. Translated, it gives CASSRPGISYEQYF.

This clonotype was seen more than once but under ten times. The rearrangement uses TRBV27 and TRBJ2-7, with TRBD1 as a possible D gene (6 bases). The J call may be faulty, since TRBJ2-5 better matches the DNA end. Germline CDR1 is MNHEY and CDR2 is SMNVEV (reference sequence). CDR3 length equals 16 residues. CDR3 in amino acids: CASSLFSGQRPGTQYF. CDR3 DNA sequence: TGTGCCAGCAGTTTATTCTCCGGACAGAGGCCCGGGACCCAGTACTTC.

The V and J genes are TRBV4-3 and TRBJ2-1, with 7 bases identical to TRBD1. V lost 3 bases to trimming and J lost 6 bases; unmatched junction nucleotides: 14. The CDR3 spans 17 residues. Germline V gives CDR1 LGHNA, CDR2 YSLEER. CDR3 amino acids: CASSQAWTGASGNEQFF. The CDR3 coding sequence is TGCGCCAGCAGCCAGGCTTGGACAGGCGCCTCCGGCAATGAGCAGTTCTTC.

Written as DNA, the CDR3 is TGTGCCGTCACAAGTAGGGGGGACTATGGCTACACCTTC. Translated, it gives CAVTSRGDYGYTF. The V gene is TRBV28, the J gene TRBJ1-2, with D possibly being TRBD1 (6 bases). V was shortened by 11 bases and J by 3 bases, with 16 bases between the two germline ends. This CDR3 spans 13 amino acids. Germline values: CDR1 MDHEN, CDR2 SYDVKM.

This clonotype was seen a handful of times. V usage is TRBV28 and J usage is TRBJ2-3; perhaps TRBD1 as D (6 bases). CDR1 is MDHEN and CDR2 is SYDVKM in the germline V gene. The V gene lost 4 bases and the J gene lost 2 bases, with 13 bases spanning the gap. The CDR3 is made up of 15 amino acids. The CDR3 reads CASSSPTGSTDTQYF. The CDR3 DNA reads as TGTGCCAGCAGTTCGCCGACAGGTTCCACAGATACGCAGTATTTT.

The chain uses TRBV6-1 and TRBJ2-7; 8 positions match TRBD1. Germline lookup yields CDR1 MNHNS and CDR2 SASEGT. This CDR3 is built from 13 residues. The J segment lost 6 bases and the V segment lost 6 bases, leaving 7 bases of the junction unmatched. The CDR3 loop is CASSRTGSGEQYF. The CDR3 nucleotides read TGTGCCAGCAGCCGGACAGGGTCCGGCGAGCAGTACTTC.

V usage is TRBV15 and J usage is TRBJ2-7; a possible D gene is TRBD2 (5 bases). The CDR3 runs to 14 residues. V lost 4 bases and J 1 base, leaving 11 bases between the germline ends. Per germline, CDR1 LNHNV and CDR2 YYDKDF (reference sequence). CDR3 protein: CATSKRLESYEQYF. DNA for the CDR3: TGTGCCACCAGCAAGCGGCTAGAATCCTACGAGCAGTACTTC. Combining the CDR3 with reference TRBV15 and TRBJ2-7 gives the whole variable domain DAMVIQNPRYQVTQFGKPVTLSCSQTLNHNVMYWYQQKSSQAPKLLFHYYDKDFNNEADTPDNFQSRRPNTSFCFLDIRSPGLGDTAMYLCATSKRLESYEQYFGPGTRLTVT.

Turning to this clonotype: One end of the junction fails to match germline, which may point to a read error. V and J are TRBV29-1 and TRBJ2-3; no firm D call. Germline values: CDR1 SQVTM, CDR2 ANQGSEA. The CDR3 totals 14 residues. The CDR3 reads CSVLLRAGTDTQYF. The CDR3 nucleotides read TGCAGCGTGCTTCTGAGAGCCGGCACGGATACGCAGTATTTT.

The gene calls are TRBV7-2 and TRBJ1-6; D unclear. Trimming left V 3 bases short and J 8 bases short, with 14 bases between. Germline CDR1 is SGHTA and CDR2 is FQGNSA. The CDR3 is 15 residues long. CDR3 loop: CASSLVYRSDSPLHF. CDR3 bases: TGTGCCAGCAGCTTGGTCTACCGATCCGATTCACCCCTCCACTTT.

Here the CDR3 DNA reads TGTGCCAGCAGTGACGACAGGACGGGCAATTCACCCCTCCACTTT. The encoded protein is CASSDDRTGNSPLHF. This rearrangement joins TRBV12-3 or TRBV12-4 to TRBJ1-6; possible D gene TRBD1, 6 bases. This CDR3 region has 15 residues. V gave up 5 bases and J gave up 7 bases, with 15 bases separating them.

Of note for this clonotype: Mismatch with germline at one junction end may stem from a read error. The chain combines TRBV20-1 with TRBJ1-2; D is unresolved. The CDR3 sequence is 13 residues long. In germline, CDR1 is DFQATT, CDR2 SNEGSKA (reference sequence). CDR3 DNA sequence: TGCAGTGCTGTAGCTATCCGTGGCTATGGTTACACCTTC. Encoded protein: CSAVAIRGYGYTF.

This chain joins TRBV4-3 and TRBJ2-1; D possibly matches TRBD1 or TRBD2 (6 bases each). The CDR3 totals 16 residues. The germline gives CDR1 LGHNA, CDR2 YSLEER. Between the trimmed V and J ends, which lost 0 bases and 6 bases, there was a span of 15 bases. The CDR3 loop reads CASSQDGGPFGNEQFF. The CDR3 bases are TGCGCCAGCAGCCAAGACGGGGGCCCTTTCGGCAATGAGCAGTTCTTC.

The CDR3 DNA reads as TGTGCCAGCAGCTTAGCTAGCGGGACAGGGTATACCTACAATGAGCAGTTCTTC. This codes for CASSLASGTGYTYNEQFF. The chain recombines TRBV7-9 with TRBJ2-1, with a tentative D call TRBD1 (9 bases). The germline CDR1 and CDR2 sequences are SEHNR and FQNEAQ (reference sequence). This CDR3 contains 18 residues. The germline V and J ends were trimmed by 0 bases and 2 bases, with 17 bases remaining between them.

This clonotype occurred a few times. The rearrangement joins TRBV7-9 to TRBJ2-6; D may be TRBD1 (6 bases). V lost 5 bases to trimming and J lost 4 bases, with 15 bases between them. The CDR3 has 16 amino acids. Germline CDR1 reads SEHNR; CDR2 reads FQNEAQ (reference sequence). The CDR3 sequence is CASSKNRATGANVLTF. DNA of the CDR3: TGTGCCAGCAGCAAGAACAGGGCAACCGGGGCCAACGTCCTGACTTTC.

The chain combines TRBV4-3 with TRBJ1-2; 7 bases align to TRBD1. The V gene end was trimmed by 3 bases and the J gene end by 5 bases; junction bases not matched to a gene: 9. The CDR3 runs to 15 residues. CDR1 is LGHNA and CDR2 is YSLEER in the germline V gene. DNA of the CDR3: TGCGCCAGCAGCCAGACACAGGGGAAAGGGTATGGCTACACCTTC. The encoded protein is CASSQTQGKGYGYTF.

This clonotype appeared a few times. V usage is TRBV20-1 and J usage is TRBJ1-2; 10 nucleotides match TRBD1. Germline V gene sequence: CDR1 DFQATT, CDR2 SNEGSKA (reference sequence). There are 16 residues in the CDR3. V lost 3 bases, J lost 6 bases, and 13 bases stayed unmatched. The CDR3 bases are TGCAGTGCTAGCTTACGATTGGACAGGGGGTTGAATGGCTACACCTTC. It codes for CSASLRLDRGLNGYTF.

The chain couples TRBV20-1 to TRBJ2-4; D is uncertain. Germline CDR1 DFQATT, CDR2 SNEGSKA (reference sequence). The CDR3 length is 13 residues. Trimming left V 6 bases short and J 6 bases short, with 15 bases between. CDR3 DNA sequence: TGCAGTGCGACCCTGGGCGAGTCAAACATTCAGTACTTC. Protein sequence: CSATLGESNIQYF.

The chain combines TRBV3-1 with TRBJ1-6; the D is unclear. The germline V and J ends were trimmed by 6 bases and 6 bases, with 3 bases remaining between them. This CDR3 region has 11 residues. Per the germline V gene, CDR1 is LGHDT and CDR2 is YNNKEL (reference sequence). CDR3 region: CASRGNSPLHF. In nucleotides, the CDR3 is TGTGCCAGCAGGGGTAATTCACCCCTCCACTTT.

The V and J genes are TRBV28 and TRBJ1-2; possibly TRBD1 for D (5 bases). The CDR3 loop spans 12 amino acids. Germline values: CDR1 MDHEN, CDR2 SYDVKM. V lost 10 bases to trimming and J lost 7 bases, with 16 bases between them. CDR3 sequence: CATEAGIGGYTF. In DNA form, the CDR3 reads TGTGCCACCGAGGCAGGGATCGGTGGCTACACCTTC.

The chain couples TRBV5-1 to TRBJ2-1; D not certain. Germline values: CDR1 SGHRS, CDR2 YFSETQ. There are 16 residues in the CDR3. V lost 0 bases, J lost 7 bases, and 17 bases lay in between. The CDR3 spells CASSLGPPPVGNEQFF. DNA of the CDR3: TGCGCCAGCAGCTTGGGACCTCCGCCCGTGGGGAATGAGCAGTTCTTC.

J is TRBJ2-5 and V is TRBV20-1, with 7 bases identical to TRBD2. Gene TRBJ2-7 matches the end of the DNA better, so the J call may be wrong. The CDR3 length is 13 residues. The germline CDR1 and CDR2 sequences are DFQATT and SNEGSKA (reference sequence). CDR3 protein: CSASGGGSDEQYF. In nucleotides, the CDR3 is TGCAGTGCTAGCGGAGGCGGGAGCGACGAGCAGTACTTC.

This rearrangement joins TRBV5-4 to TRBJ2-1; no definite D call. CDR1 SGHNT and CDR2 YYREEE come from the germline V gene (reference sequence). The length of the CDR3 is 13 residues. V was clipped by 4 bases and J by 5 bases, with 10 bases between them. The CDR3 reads CASSTRLDNEQFF. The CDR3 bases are TGTGCCAGCAGCACCCGACTCGACAATGAGCAGTTCTTC.

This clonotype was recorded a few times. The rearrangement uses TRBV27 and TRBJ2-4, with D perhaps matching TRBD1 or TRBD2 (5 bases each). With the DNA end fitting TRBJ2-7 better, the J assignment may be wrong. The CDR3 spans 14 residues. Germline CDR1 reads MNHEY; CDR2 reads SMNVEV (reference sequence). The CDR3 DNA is TGTGCCAGCAGTGTCCGGGACGGAGCCTACGAGCAGTACTTC. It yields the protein CASSVRDGAYEQYF.

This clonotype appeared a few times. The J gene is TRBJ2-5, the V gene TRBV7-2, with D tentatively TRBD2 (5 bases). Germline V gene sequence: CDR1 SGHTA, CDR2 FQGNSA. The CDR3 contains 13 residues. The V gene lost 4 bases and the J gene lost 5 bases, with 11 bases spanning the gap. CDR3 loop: CASSSDLWETQYF. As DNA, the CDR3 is TGTGCCAGCAGCTCGGACTTGTGGGAGACCCAGTACTTC.

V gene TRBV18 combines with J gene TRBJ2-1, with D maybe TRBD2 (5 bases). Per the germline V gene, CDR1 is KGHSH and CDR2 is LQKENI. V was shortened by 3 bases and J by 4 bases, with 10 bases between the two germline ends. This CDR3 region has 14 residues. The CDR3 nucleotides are TGTGCCAGCTCACCCCAAACTAGTTACAATGAGCAGTTCTTC. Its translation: CASSPQTSYNEQFF.

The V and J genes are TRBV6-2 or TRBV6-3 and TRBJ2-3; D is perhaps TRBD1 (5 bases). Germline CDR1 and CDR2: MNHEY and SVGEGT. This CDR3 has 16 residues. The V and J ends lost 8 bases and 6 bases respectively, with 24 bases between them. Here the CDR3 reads CASSSLKGLHADTQYF. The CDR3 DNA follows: TGTGCCAGCTCCTCACTAAAGGGGCTTCACGCTGATACGCAGTATTTT.

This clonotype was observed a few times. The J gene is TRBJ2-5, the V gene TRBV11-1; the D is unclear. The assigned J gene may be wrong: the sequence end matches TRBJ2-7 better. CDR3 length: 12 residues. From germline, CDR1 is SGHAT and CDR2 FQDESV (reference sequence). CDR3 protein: CASSPRGSEQYF. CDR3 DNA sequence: TGTGCCAGCAGCCCGCGCGGTAGCGAGCAGTACTTC.

The DNA of the CDR3 is TGTGCCAGCAGTTTCCGACTAGTGACCAATGAGCAGTTCTTC. Translated, it gives CASSFRLVTNEQFF. The chain couples TRBV6-2 or TRBV6-3 to TRBJ2-1, with D possibly TRBD2 on 6 matching bases. The CDR3 is 14 residues long. The ends were cut back, 4 bases at V and 6 bases at J, with 13 bases in the middle. CDR1 and CDR2 (germline): MNHEY, SVGEGT.